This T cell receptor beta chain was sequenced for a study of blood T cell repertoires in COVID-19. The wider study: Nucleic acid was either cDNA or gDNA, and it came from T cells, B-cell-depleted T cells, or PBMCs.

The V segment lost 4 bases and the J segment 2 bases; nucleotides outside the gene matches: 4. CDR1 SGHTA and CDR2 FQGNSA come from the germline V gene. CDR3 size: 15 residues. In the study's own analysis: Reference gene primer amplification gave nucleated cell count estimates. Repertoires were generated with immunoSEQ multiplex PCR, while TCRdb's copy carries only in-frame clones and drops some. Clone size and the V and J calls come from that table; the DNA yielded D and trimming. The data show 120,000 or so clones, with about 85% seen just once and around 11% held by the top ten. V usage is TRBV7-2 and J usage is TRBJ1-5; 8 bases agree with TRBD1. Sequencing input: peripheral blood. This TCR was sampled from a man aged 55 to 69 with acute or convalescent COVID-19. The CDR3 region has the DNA TGTGCCAGCAGCTCAGGGGGCTTAGGCAATCAGCCCCAGCATTTT. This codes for CASSSGGLGNQPQHF.